The next 18 T cell receptor beta chains were all read from a single sample in a study of T cell changes during pregnancy in multiple sclerosis. This table comes from immunoSEQ multiplex PCR, and its TCRdb copy is limited to in-frame clones, with some not included. The table lists around 28,000 clones, about nine tenths of them singletons. Source: CD8+ T cells from peripheral blood mononuclear cells, taken in the second trimester of pregnancy. These receptors were taken from a female donor with multiple sclerosis, enrolled in a pregnancy study.

V usage is TRBV7-8 and J usage is TRBJ2-3; 8 bases agree with TRBD1. This CDR3 has 13 amino acids. After removal of 5 bases from V and 6 bases from J, the junction contained 4 bases not matched to a gene. Germline V lookup: CDR1 SGHVS, CDR2 FQNEAQ. DNA for the CDR3: TGTGCCAGCAGCCTAGACAGGGGCGATACGCAGTATTTT. Translating gives CASSLDRGDTQYF.

This clone was recorded a few times. The rearrangement joins TRBV20-1 to TRBJ1-1; D is unclear. The CDR3 is made up of 11 amino acids. Germline V gives CDR1 DFQATT, CDR2 SNEGSKA (reference sequence). V lost 1 base, J lost 11 bases, and 11 bases lay in between. The CDR3 DNA reads as TGCAGTGCTAGAGTCCTAGCGGAGGCTTTCTTT. This translates into CSARVLAEAFF.

The chain recombines TRBV11-2 with TRBJ2-1; D unclear. V was trimmed by 0 bases and J by 10 bases, leaving 16 bases between them. Germline V gene sequence: CDR1 SGHAT, CDR2 FQNNGV. The CDR3 runs to 15 residues. CDR3 bases: TGTGCCAGCAGCTTAGATCCTTCCGTCCCTTCCGAGCAGTTCTTC. As protein: CASSLDPSVPSEQFF.

The V gene is TRBV27, the J gene TRBJ1-2; D uncertain. Trimming removed 3 bases from V and 5 bases from J, with 16 bases in between. Germline V gene data show CDR1 as MNHEY and CDR2 as SMNVEV (reference sequence). This CDR3 region has 15 residues. CDR3 nucleotides: TGTGCCAGCAGTTTTTTTCAGGAACCCTCATATGGCTACACCTTC. Encoded protein: CASSFFQEPSYGYTF.

V usage is TRBV19 and J usage is TRBJ1-2, with 9 positions matching TRBD1. Unmatched junction bases numbered 9, after V lost 4 bases and J lost 3 bases. Germline loops: CDR1 LNHDA, CDR2 SQIVND (reference sequence). The CDR3 consists of 16 residues. CDR3 bases: TGTGCCAGTAGTAAAATAAACCGGGACAGGGACTATGGCTACACCTTC. This encodes CASSKINRDRDYGYTF. Together with reference TRBV19 and TRBJ1-2, the CDR3 gives the full variable domain: DGGITQSPKYLFRKEGQNVTLSCEQNLNHDAMYWYRQDPGQGLRLIYYSQIVNDFQKGDIAEGYSVSREKKESFPLTVTSAQKNPTAFYLCASSKINRDRDYGYTFGSGTRLTVV.

The V and J genes are TRBV10-3 and TRBJ1-1; possible D gene TRBD1, 5 bases. The CDR3 is 14 residues long. CDR1 is ENHRY and CDR2 is SYGVKD in the germline V gene. V lost 6 bases and J 1 base, leaving 12 bases between the germline ends. The CDR3 sequence is CAIRVRGANTEAFF. The CDR3 DNA follows: TGTGCCATCAGGGTACGCGGGGCGAACACTGAAGCTTTCTTT.

This sequence joins TRBV2 and TRBJ2-7; no definite D call. CDR1 and CDR2 (germline): SNHLY, FYNNEI. This CDR3 has 15 amino acids. The V end lost 9 bases, the J end lost 2 bases, and 20 bases lay between the germline ends. CDR3 amino acids: CASRNPSVSTYEQYF. DNA for the CDR3: TGTGCCAGTAGAAACCCGTCGGTCTCTACCTACGAGCAGTACTTC.

The chain links TRBV27 to TRBJ2-3, with TRBD2 matching over 10 bases. The CDR3 runs to 17 residues. Germline V gives CDR1 MNHEY, CDR2 SMNVEV (reference sequence). The J segment lost 0 bases and the V segment lost 4 bases, leaving 7 bases of the junction unmatched. The CDR3 sequence is CASSSWTSGTSTDTQYF. CDR3 DNA: TGTGCCAGCAGTTCCTGGACTAGCGGAACTAGCACAGATACGCAGTATTTT.

This sequence joins TRBV28 and TRBJ2-7, with D tentatively TRBD2 (5 bases). V was trimmed by 5 bases and J by 4 bases, leaving 15 bases between them. This CDR3 comprises 14 residues. Germline V gene lookup returns CDR1 MDHEN and CDR2 SYDVKM. CDR3 DNA sequence: TGTGCCAGCAGTCTCCGAGGGAGTACGTACGAGCAGTACTTC. Translation gives CASSLRGSTYEQYF.

The chain combines TRBV5-1 with TRBJ2-1, with 8 bases that match TRBD2. V lost 0 bases to trimming and J lost 6 bases; unmatched junction nucleotides: 5. The germline V gene has CDR1 SGHRS and CDR2 YFSETQ. This CDR3 is 15 amino acids long. CDR3 bases: TGCGCCAGCAGCTTGGGTAGCGGGACGGGCAATGAGCAGTTCTTC. This gives the protein CASSLGSGTGNEQFF.

This chain joins TRBV5-8 and TRBJ1-1; a possible D gene is TRBD1 (5 bases). V gave up 1 base and J gave up 7 bases, with 11 bases separating them. Germline CDR1 is SGHTS and CDR2 is YDEGEE. This CDR3 region has 13 residues. CDR3 in DNA: TGTGCCAGCAGCTTGATCGGGGGGGTTGAAGCTTTCTTT. This translates into CASSLIGGVEAFF.

The chain combines TRBV5-4 with TRBJ1-1; 11 bases are a match to TRBD1. Germline lookup yields CDR1 SGHNT and CDR2 YYREEE (reference sequence). The CDR3 contains 14 residues. Trimming at V came to 5 bases and at J to 4 bases, leaving 4 bases not matched to a gene. CDR3 region: CASRLDRGPTEAFF. As DNA, the CDR3 is TGTGCCAGCAGGCTGGACAGGGGGCCCACTGAAGCTTTCTTT.

In its sample, this clone was seen once. This rearrangement joins TRBV27 to TRBJ2-3; 7 nucleotides line up with TRBD1. V shed 1 base, J shed 4 bases, and the junction held 8 bases outside the gene matches. This CDR3 contains 16 residues. CDR1 is MNHEY and CDR2 is SMNVEV in the germline V gene (reference sequence). This chain's CDR3 is CASSLWTTGFADTQYF. As DNA, the CDR3 is TGTGCCAGCAGTTTATGGACGACAGGGTTCGCAGATACGCAGTATTTT.

The chain joins TRBV9 to TRBJ2-5; D may be TRBD2 (5 bases). There are 16 residues in the CDR3. Germline CDR1 reads SGDLS; CDR2 reads YYNGEE. The germline V and J ends were trimmed by 1 base and 1 base, with 14 bases remaining between them. The CDR3 nucleotides read TGTGCCAGCAGCGTAAGGAGGAGACCCACCCAAGAGACCCAGTACTTC. Protein product: CASSVRRRPTQETQYF.

The chain combines TRBV4-1 with TRBJ2-7, with TRBD2 as a possible D gene (6 bases). Looked up from germline, CDR1 is MGHRA and CDR2 is YSYEKL. This CDR3 comprises 16 residues. Trimming shortened V by 1 base and J by 6 bases, and 19 bases separated the two germline ends. The CDR3 loop is CASSQGEGHGGIEQYF. The CDR3 coding sequence is TGCGCCAGCAGCCAAGGAGAGGGGCACGGGGGAATCGAGCAGTACTTC.

This chain uses TRBV9 with TRBJ2-3, with D possibly matching TRBD2 (5 bases). Germline V gene data show CDR1 as SGDLS and CDR2 as YYNGEE. The V end was cut by 4 bases, the J end by 1 base, with 13 bases between. The CDR3 length is 15 residues. CDR3: CASSPAAGGTDTQYF. CDR3 sequence (DNA): TGTGCCAGCAGCCCTGCGGCGGGTGGCACAGATACGCAGTATTTT. Drawing the rest from reference TRBV9 and TRBJ2-3, the complete variable domain is DSGVTQTPKHLITATGQRVTLRCSPRSGDLSVYWYQQSLDQGLQFLIQYYNGEERAKGNILERFSAQQFPDLHSELNLSSLELGDSALYFCASSPAAGGTDTQYFGPGTRLTVL.

This clone appeared a single time. The chain is built from TRBV14 and TRBJ2-3, with 9 positions matching TRBD1. The V and J ends lost 4 bases and 6 bases, in that order; junction bases with no gene match: 11. Germline V gives CDR1 SGHDN, CDR2 FVKESK. This CDR3 region has 16 residues. This CDR3 reads CASSLSPGQGRDTQYF. DNA of the CDR3: TGTGCCAGCAGCCTCTCCCCGGGACAGGGAAGGGATACGCAGTATTTT. Complete variable domain (other parts from reference TRBV14 and TRBJ2-3): EAGVTQFPSHSVIEKGQTVTLRCDPISGHDNLYWYRRVMGKEIKFLLHFVKESKQDESGMPNNRFLAERTGGTYSTLKVQPAELEDSGVYFCASSLSPGQGRDTQYFGPGTRLTVL.

The J gene is TRBJ1-2, the V gene TRBV4-3; D is ambiguous. Germline CDR1 reads LGHNA; CDR2 reads YSLEER. The CDR3 runs to 14 residues. With 0 bases removed from V and 4 bases from J, the gap between germline ends came to 9 bases. This CDR3 is CASSQDGGSYGYTF. In DNA, the CDR3 is TGCGCCAGCAGCCAAGACGGTGGGAGCTATGGCTACACCTTC.